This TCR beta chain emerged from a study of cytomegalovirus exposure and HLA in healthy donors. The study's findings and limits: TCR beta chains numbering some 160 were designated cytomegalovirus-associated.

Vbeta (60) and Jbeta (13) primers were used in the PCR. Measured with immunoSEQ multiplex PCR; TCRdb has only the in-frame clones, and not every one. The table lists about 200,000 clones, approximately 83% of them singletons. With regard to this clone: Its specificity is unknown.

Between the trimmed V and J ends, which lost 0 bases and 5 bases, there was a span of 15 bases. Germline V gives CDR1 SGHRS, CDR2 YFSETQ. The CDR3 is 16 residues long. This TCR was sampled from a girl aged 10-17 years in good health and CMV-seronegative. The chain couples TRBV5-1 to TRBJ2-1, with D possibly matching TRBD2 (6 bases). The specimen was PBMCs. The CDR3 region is CASSLAGVLANNEQFF. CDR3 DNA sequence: TGCGCCAGCAGCTTGGCCGGGGTACTAGCTAACAATGAGCAGTTCTTC.